The 32 T cell receptor beta chains given below trace back to one sample, sequenced in a study of blood T cell repertoires in COVID-19. Method: immunoSEQ multiplex PCR; TCRdb's copy keeps in-frame clones and lacks some. The sample lists some 74,000 clones; over 70% were seen once. Sequenced: peripheral blood. These receptor sequences come from a human donor in a cohort sampled during active COVID-19.

The chain has TRBV3-1 (or the pseudogene TRBV3-2) and TRBJ1-1; TRBD1 agrees at 8 bases. CDR1 is LGHDT, CDR2 YNNKEL, per germline (reference sequence). J gave up 11 bases and V 0 bases, and 8 bases lay outside the gene matches. The CDR3 covers 14 residues. The CDR3 spells CASSQDQQGVSAFF. The CDR3 bases are TGTGCCAGCAGCCAAGACCAACAGGGGGTGAGCGCTTTCTTT.

The chain links TRBV2 to TRBJ2-1; TRBD2 matches at 8 bases. This CDR3 spans 14 amino acids. The germline V gene encodes CDR1 SNHLY and CDR2 FYNNEI. V lost 6 bases to trimming and J lost 6 bases; unmatched junction nucleotides: 7. CDR3 sequence (DNA): TGTGCCAGCAGGAGGGGACTAGTGTCCAATGAGCAGTTCTTC. Its protein is CASRRGLVSNEQFF.

This chain connects TRBV27 to TRBJ2-7; TRBD2 matches at 8 bases. With V trimmed by 5 bases and J by 7 bases, 16 bases remained unmatched. Germline lookup yields CDR1 MNHEY and CDR2 SMNVEV (reference sequence). The CDR3 runs to 16 residues. The CDR3 sequence: CASSDGGGRKMGEQYV. The CDR3 nucleotides read TGTGCCAGCAGTGACGGGGGGGGGCGGAAGATGGGAGAGCAGTACGTC.

The V and J genes are TRBV7-9 and TRBJ2-4; 12 bases align to TRBD2. The CDR3 length is 16 residues. The V and J ends lost 5 bases and 2 bases, in that order; junction bases with no gene match: 4. The germline V gene has CDR1 SEHNR and CDR2 FQNEAQ (reference sequence). This CDR3 reads CASSQTSGSPKNIQYF. CDR3 in DNA: TGTGCCAGCAGCCAGACTAGCGGGAGTCCCAAAAACATTCAGTACTTC.

The chain recombines TRBV6-5 with TRBJ1-2; TRBD1 agrees at 11 bases. The CDR3 totals 16 residues. Germline assignment: CDR1 MNHEY and CDR2 SVGAGI. J was trimmed by 3 bases and V by 0 bases; bases with no gene match: 3. CDR3 residues: CASSYSRDRGDYGYTF. The CDR3 nucleotides read TGTGCCAGCAGTTACTCGCGGGACAGGGGGGACTATGGCTACACCTTC.

This chain uses TRBV6-5 with TRBJ2-2; 8 bases map to TRBD2. V shed 5 bases and J 5 bases; nucleotides not matched to a gene: 7. The CDR3 consists of 15 residues. Germline assignment: CDR1 MNHEY and CDR2 SVGAGI. The CDR3 region has the DNA TGTGCCAGCAGTCTACAGGCGGGAGGAACCGGGGAGCTGTTTTTT. It yields the protein CASSLQAGGTGELFF.

The gene calls are TRBV7-8 and TRBJ2-2; tentative D call: TRBD2 (5 bases). From germline, CDR1 is SGHVS and CDR2 FQNEAQ. V lost 4 bases and J 0 bases, leaving 18 bases between the germline ends. The CDR3 runs 18 residues. The CDR3 DNA follows: TGTGCCAGCAGCTACACCCACCGGGGAAGCGCGAACACCGGGGAGCTGTTTTTT. It codes for CASSYTHRGSANTGELFF.

This rearrangement joins TRBV6-5 to TRBJ1-2; D ambiguous. CDR3 length: 14 residues. V was pared by 8 bases and J by 2 bases, with 15 bases between. Germline values: CDR1 MNHEY, CDR2 SVGAGI. This CDR3 is CASPRPGTNYGYTF. The CDR3 region has the DNA TGTGCCAGCCCGAGGCCGGGAACCAACTATGGCTACACCTTC.

This sequence joins TRBV30 and TRBJ2-1, with D possibly being TRBD2 (6 bases). This CDR3 contains 14 residues. V was pared by 0 bases and J by 7 bases, with 13 bases between. Germline CDR1 and CDR2: GTSNPN and SVGIG (reference sequence). CDR3 protein: CAWSVDGSVNEQFF. CDR3 coding DNA: TGTGCCTGGAGTGTCGACGGGAGTGTAAATGAGCAGTTCTTC.

The chain employs TRBV20-1 and TRBJ1-6, with TRBD1 identical over 8 bases. Trimming removed 3 bases from V and 1 base from J; junction bases left unmatched: 5. The germline CDR1 and CDR2 sequences are DFQATT and SNEGSKA (reference sequence). The CDR3 runs 16 residues. CDR3 bases: TGCAGTGCTAGTAGACAGGGGTTGTCCTATAATTCACCCCTCCACTTT. Its translation: CSASRQGLSYNSPLHF.

This clone turned up a few times. The CDR3 loop reads CASSNGLAGYNEQFF. The CDR3 DNA follows: TGTGCCAGTAGTAATGGACTAGCGGGATACAATGAGCAGTTCTTC. V gene TRBV19 combines with J gene TRBJ2-1; TRBD2 matches at 12 bases. The CDR3 covers 15 residues. The ends lost 4 bases at V and 4 bases at J; junction bases unmatched: 2. CDR1 and CDR2 from the germline V gene are LNHDA and SQIVND (reference sequence).

The V and J genes are TRBV5-6 and TRBJ2-7; 8 positions agree with TRBD1. Germline lookup yields CDR1 SGHDT and CDR2 YYEEEE. The CDR3 runs 13 residues. V lost 4 bases and J lost 3; bases outside the gene matches: 3. This CDR3 is CASSPTGVYEQYV. The CDR3 nucleotides are TGTGCCAGCAGCCCGACAGGGGTCTACGAGCAGTACGTC.

The rearrangement links TRBV19 to TRBJ1-1; D perhaps matches TRBD1 (5 bases). The germline gives CDR1 LNHDA, CDR2 SQIVND (reference sequence). V was trimmed by 4 bases and J by 4 bases, leaving 13 bases between them. This CDR3 is 14 amino acids long. The CDR3 region is CASSRYLGGTEAFF. The DNA of the CDR3 is TGTGCCAGTAGTAGATACCTCGGGGGCACTGAAGCTTTCTTT.

The chain employs TRBV5-4 and TRBJ2-3, with TRBD1 as a possible D gene (6 bases). Germline V lookup: CDR1 SGHNT, CDR2 YYREEE (reference sequence). Trimming cost V 0 bases and J 0 bases, with 14 bases left between them. The CDR3 runs to 17 residues. The CDR3: CASSLGRGGRSTDTQYF. CDR3 coding DNA: TGTGCCAGCAGCTTGGGCAGGGGTGGCCGTAGCACAGATACGCAGTATTTT.

This clone was seen ten or more times. The chain couples TRBV11-1 to TRBJ1-2; maybe TRBD1 (6 bases). The CDR3 is made up of 13 amino acids. CDR1 and CDR2 (germline): SGHAT, FQDESV (reference sequence). The V and J ends lost 3 bases and 8 bases respectively, with 13 bases between them. DNA for the CDR3: TGTGCCAGCAGCTTTCGCCAGGGGAAAGGCTACACCTTC. Its translation: CASSFRQGKGYTF.

DNA for the CDR3: TGTGCCAGCAGTACTACCTGGCGGGTCCAAGAGACCCAGTACTTC. Amino acid sequence: CASSTTWRVQETQYF. This sequence joins TRBV27 and TRBJ2-5; D is perhaps TRBD2 (5 bases). Germline CDR1 MNHEY, CDR2 SMNVEV (reference sequence). This CDR3 spans 15 amino acids. Trimming left V 5 bases short and J 1 base short, with 14 bases between.

V and J are TRBV28 and TRBJ1-2; 7 nucleotides agree with TRBD1. The ends lost 5 bases at V and 4 bases at J; junction bases unmatched: 4. The CDR3 has 13 amino acids. Germline assignment: CDR1 MDHEN and CDR2 SYDVKM. This CDR3 is CASSPGGSYGYTF. Written as DNA, the CDR3 is TGTGCCAGCAGTCCAGGGGGTAGCTATGGCTACACCTTC.

This chain joins TRBV18 and TRBJ2-5; no definite D call. Trimming stripped 0 bases from V and 2 bases from J, with 4 bases between. This CDR3 comprises 13 residues. The V gene's germline CDR1 is KGHSH and CDR2 LQKENI. The CDR3 DNA is TGTGCCAGCTCACCACCCGGTCAAGAGACCCAGTACTTC. This sequence encodes CASSPPGQETQYF.

V and J are TRBV29-1 and TRBJ1-2, with unresolved D. The CDR3 contains 15 residues. Trimming cost V 6 bases and J 4 bases, with 21 bases left between them. Germline lookup yields CDR1 SQVTM and CDR2 ANQGSEA. The CDR3 sequence is CSVSTGMEGAYGYTF. The CDR3 DNA reads TGCAGCGTCTCAACCGGGATGGAGGGTGCCTATGGCTACACCTTC.

V and J are TRBV3-1 (or the pseudogene TRBV3-2) and TRBJ2-7, with TRBD1 identical over 8 bases. This CDR3 has 16 residues. Trimming at V came to 3 bases and at J to 3 bases, leaving 10 bases not matched to a gene. Looked up from germline, CDR1 is LGHDT and CDR2 is YNNKEL (reference sequence). The CDR3 DNA sequence: TGTGCCAGCAGCCAGGACAGGGATAACGGTGACTACGAGCAGTACGTC. Translated, it gives CASSQDRDNGDYEQYV.

The rearrangement uses TRBV21-1 and TRBJ2-2; the table's D call, TRBD2, has no DNA check behind it. TRBV21-1 is tagged as a pseudogene. This CDR3 region has 13 residues. The CDR3 DNA reads as TGTGCCAGCAGAGGTGGGAGCACCGGGGAGCTGTTTTTT. Its translation: CASRGGSTGELFF.

This clone turned up a few times. The rearrangement joins TRBV7-8 to TRBJ2-4, with 13 positions matching TRBD2. This CDR3 has 18 residues. The trim removed 2 bases at V and 4 bases at J, leaving 8 bases unmatched. Germline values: CDR1 SGHVS, CDR2 FQNEAQ. The CDR3 protein is CASSLPRRLAGGKNIQYF. CDR3 bases: TGTGCCAGCAGCTTACCTCGTAGACTAGCGGGGGGAAAAAACATTCAGTACTTC.

The chain carries TRBV4-2 and TRBJ2-3; 10 nucleotides agree with TRBD2. This CDR3 has 17 amino acids. V dropped 5 bases and J dropped 1; count of bases not matched to a gene: 9. Germline V gene data show CDR1 as LGHNA and CDR2 as YNFKEQ. This CDR3 reads CASSVKRGGRGTDTQYF. The CDR3 nucleotides read TGTGCCAGCAGCGTAAAGCGGGGGGGCCGGGGCACAGATACGCAGTATTTT.

This chain uses TRBV11-2 with TRBJ2-7; tentative D call: TRBD1 (6 bases). The CDR3 runs 14 residues. V lost 1 base and J 3 bases, leaving 10 bases between the germline ends. Germline values: CDR1 SGHAT, CDR2 FQNNGV. CDR3 region: CASSLGDTYYEQYF. The DNA of the CDR3 is TGTGCCAGCAGCTTAGGGGACACCTACTACGAGCAGTACTTC.

V gene TRBV19 combines with J gene TRBJ2-5; D call uncertain. The CDR3 runs 14 residues. From germline, CDR1 is LNHDA and CDR2 SQIVND (reference sequence). V lost 3 bases and J lost 7, with 15 bases in between. In DNA, the CDR3 is TGTGCCAGTAGTATTAAGACATTCGAATCGACCCAGTACTTC. The encoded protein is CASSIKTFESTQYF.

This clone was detected a few times. V is TRBV20-1 and J is TRBJ1-2, with D perhaps matching TRBD1 (5 bases). The CDR3 runs to 14 residues. The germline CDR1 and CDR2 sequences are DFQATT and SNEGSKA (reference sequence). V dropped 3 bases and J dropped 0 bases, with 11 bases sitting between them. The CDR3 region has the DNA TGCAGTGCTAGTCACCCCAGGGCTAACTATGGCTACACCTTC. Translated: CSASHPRANYGYTF.

The chain is built from TRBV18 and TRBJ1-1, with D tentatively TRBD1 (6 bases). The CDR3 is 14 residues long. Trimming cost V 3 bases and J 1 base, with 9 bases left between them. Germline-derived CDR1 and CDR2 are KGHSH and LQKENI. The chain's CDR3 is CASSPNRENTEAFF. In nucleotides, the CDR3 is TGTGCCAGCTCACCTAACAGGGAGAACACTGAAGCTTTCTTT.

The V and J genes are TRBV5-1 and TRBJ1-1; tentative D call: TRBD1 (6 bases). From germline, CDR1 is SGHRS and CDR2 YFSETQ. This CDR3 has 13 residues. V lost 3 bases, J lost 6 bases, and 12 bases lay in between. Here the CDR3 DNA reads TGCGCCAGCAGCTGGGGGCCTAACGCTGAAGCTTTCTTT. Residues: CASSWGPNAEAFF.

This chain joins TRBV11-3 and TRBJ2-7, with TRBD1 matching over 10 bases. This CDR3 has 15 residues. From germline, CDR1 is SGHNT and CDR2 YENEEA. After removal of 3 bases from V and 0 bases from J, the junction contained 2 bases not matched to a gene. CDR3 in DNA: TGTGCCAGCAGCTTCCGGACAGGGGGCTCCTACGAGCAGTACGTC. As protein: CASSFRTGGSYEQYV.

A few counts support this clone. This sequence joins TRBV11-3 and TRBJ2-7, with D perhaps matching TRBD1 (5 bases). The V gene's germline CDR1 is SGHNT and CDR2 YENEEA. V was clipped by 8 bases and J by 4 bases, with 15 bases between them. The CDR3 spans 13 residues. For the CDR3, the DNA is TGTGCCAGCTCCCCAATGGACACGTACGAGCAGTACGTC. Its translation is CASSPMDTYEQYV.

The count of this clone is one. This rearrangement joins TRBV9 to TRBJ2-5, with D perhaps matching TRBD1 (6 bases). The CDR3 is 14 residues long. V gave up 4 bases and J gave up 3 bases, with 13 bases separating them. Germline CDR1 SGDLS, CDR2 YYNGEE. This CDR3 reads CASSFRDTKETQYF. The CDR3 DNA is TGTGCCAGCAGCTTCCGGGACACGAAAGAGACCCAGTACTTC.

V gene TRBV7-2 combines with J gene TRBJ1-2, with 9 bases that match TRBD1. The CDR3 spans 15 residues. From germline, CDR1 is SGHTA and CDR2 FQGNSA. The trim removed 5 bases at V and 5 bases at J, leaving 9 bases unmatched. The CDR3 here is CASSTQGQGIYGYTF. The CDR3 DNA sequence: TGTGCCAGCAGCACCCAAGGACAGGGGATATATGGCTACACCTTC.